This T cell receptor beta chain was captured by sequencing in a study of regulatory T cells in long-lasting Graves disease. Study results and limitations: New patients shared about a thousand public clonotypes, fewer than the roughly 2,600 shared by persistent patients.

This sample's time point: newly diagnosed GD, antithyroid drugs for less than 3 months. The TCR library was prepared using RNA isolated from PBMCs. This CDR3 is 17 amino acids long. The V end lost 0 bases, the J end lost 3 bases, and 18 bases lay between the germline ends. Germline V gene lookup returns CDR1 LGHDT and CDR2 YNNKEL (reference sequence). There are many counts of this clonotype. Its cognate antigen is unknown. CDR3-region Arm-PCR and iRepertoire HTBI primers produced the TCR beta libraries. TCRdb analysed the multiplex PCR reads with MiXCR anew, one entry per CDR3 protein. Of about 440,000 distinct CDR3 sequences listed, roughly 17% are singletons. These data were likewise used in another study, on T cells in Graves' hyperthyroidism and ophthalmopathy.

The sequences come from peripheral blood mononuclear cells (PBMCs), collected at new diagnosis, from a patient treated with antithyroid drugs. This rearrangement joins TRBV3-1 to TRBJ2-7; D tentatively reads TRBD1 or TRBD2 (5 bases each). This clonotype was obtained from a woman aged 30 to 39 with Graves disease. The CDR3 DNA reads TGTGCCAGCAGCCAAGAAGGGAGAGGGGTGGTGGACTACGAGCAGTACTTC. Its protein product is CASSQEGRGVVDYEQYF.